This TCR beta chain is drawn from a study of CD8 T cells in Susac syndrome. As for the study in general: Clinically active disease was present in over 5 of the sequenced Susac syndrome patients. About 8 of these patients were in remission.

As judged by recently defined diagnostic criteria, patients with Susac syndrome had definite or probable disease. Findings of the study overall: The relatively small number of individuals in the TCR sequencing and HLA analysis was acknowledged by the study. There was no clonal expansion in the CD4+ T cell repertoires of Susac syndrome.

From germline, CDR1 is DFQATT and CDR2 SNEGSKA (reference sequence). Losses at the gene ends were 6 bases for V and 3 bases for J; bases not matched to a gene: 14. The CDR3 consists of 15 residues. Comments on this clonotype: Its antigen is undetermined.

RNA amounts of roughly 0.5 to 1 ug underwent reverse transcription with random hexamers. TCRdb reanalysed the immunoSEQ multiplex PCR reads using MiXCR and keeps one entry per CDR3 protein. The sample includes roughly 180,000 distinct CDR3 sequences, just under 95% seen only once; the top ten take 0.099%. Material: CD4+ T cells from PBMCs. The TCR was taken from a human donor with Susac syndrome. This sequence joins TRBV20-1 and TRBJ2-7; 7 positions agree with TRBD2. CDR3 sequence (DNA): TGCAGTGCGGTCACCCAGGCTAGCGGTTTCTACGAGCAGTACTTC. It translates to CSAVTQASGFYEQYF.